A selection of T cell receptor beta chains follows, all from one sample in a study of blood T cells in healthy people across ages. TCRdb passed the 5' RACE reads through MiXCR, listing each CDR3 protein once. The table has about 670,000 distinct CDR3 sequences, over 40% seen once; the top ten hold around 30%. Specimen: blood. These receptors originate from an elderly man in good health. CDR3s include the opening cysteine and the closing phenylalanine or tryptophan. The order of the fields is CDR3 protein, CDR3 DNA, clone size, D gene, V gene, J gene. D genes are given only for firm matches. Size is stated for part of the rows, as once, few or many counts, or as a class when the clone is expanded.

CDR3aa: CASRIDRVKETQYF; CDR3nt: TGTGCCAGCAGAATTGACAGGGTGAAAGAGACCCAGTACTTC; abundance: NA; d_gene: TRBD1; v_gene: TRBV6-5; j_gene: TRBJ2-5
CDR3aa: CASSLAAPTGELFF; CDR3nt: TGCGCCAGCAGCTTGGCCGCGCCCACCGGGGAGCTGTTTTTT; abundance: NA; d_gene: NA; v_gene: TRBV5-1; j_gene: TRBJ2-2
CDR3aa: CAIKYSGTGNHEQYF; CDR3nt: TGTGCCATCAAATACTCGGGGACAGGGAACCACGAGCAGTACTTC; abundance: NA; d_gene: TRBD1; v_gene: TRBV10-3; j_gene: TRBJ2-7
CDR3aa: CASSGARNTEAFF; CDR3nt: TGTGCCAGCAGCGGCGCCCGGAACACTGAAGCTTTCTTT; abundance: few; d_gene: NA; v_gene: TRBV14; j_gene: TRBJ1-1
CDR3aa: CASSIGGNYGYTF; CDR3nt: TGTGCCAGCAGTATCGGGGGTAACTATGGCTACACCTTC; abundance: NA; d_gene: NA; v_gene: TRBV12-3/TRBV12-4; j_gene: TRBJ1-2
CDR3aa: CASRGSAYNEQYF; CDR3nt: TGTGCCAGCAGGGGGTCTGCCTACAATGAGCAGTACTTC; abundance: many; d_gene: NA; v_gene: TRBV6-2/TRBV6-3; j_gene: TRBJ2-7
CDR3aa: CASRPSSSYNEQFF; CDR3nt: TGTGCCAGCCGGCCGTCGAGCTCCTACAATGAGCAGTTCTTC; abundance: NA; d_gene: NA; v_gene: TRBV6-2/TRBV6-3; j_gene: TRBJ2-1
CDR3aa: CSVATGQGNTEAFF; CDR3nt: TGCAGCGTGGCGACTGGACAGGGGAACACTGAAGCTTTCTTT; abundance: NA; d_gene: TRBD1; v_gene: TRBV29-1; j_gene: TRBJ1-1
CDR3aa: CASSTSGVYEQYF; CDR3nt: TGTGCCAGCAGTACTAGCGGGGTCTACGAGCAGTACTTC; abundance: few; d_gene: TRBD2; v_gene: TRBV12-3/TRBV12-4; j_gene: TRBJ2-7
CDR3aa: CSGRVRSYEQYF; CDR3nt: TGCAGTGGACGGGTACGCTCCTACGAGCAGTACTTC; abundance: once; d_gene: NA; v_gene: TRBV20-1; j_gene: TRBJ2-7
CDR3aa: CASSLSGSREQYF; CDR3nt: TGTGCCAGCAGTTTATCCGGGTCACGAGAGCAGTACTTC; abundance: few; d_gene: NA; v_gene: TRBV6-2/TRBV6-3; j_gene: TRBJ2-7
CDR3aa: CSVEDSERYTDTQYF; CDR3nt: TGCAGCGTTGAAGATTCGGAGCGGTACACAGATACGCAGTATTTT; abundance: few; d_gene: NA; v_gene: TRBV29-1; j_gene: TRBJ2-3
CDR3aa: CASTRISPSPNNEQFF; CDR3nt: TGTGCCAGCACCCGGATCAGTCCCTCCCCTAACAATGAGCAGTTCTTC; abundance: NA; d_gene: NA; v_gene: TRBV5-8; j_gene: TRBJ2-1
CDR3aa: CSWGQGNTEAFF; CDR3nt: TGCAGCTGGGGTCAGGGAAACACTGAAGCTTTCTTT; abundance: few; d_gene: NA; v_gene: TRBV29-1; j_gene: TRBJ1-1
CDR3aa: CASSLRGQANNEQFF; CDR3nt: TGTGCCAGCAGCTTGAGGGGACAGGCAAACAATGAGCAGTTCTTC; abundance: NA; d_gene: TRBD1; v_gene: TRBV7-2; j_gene: TRBJ2-1
CDR3aa: CAGSVARNNEQFF; CDR3nt: TGTGCCGGCAGCGTAGCAAGAAACAATGAGCAGTTCTTC; abundance: few; d_gene: NA; v_gene: TRBV9; j_gene: TRBJ2-1
CDR3aa: CASSLGAIRAEQYF; CDR3nt: TGTGCCAGCAGCTTAGGAGCGATTCGTGCCGAGCAGTACTTC; abundance: few; d_gene: NA; v_gene: TRBV7-2; j_gene: TRBJ2-7
CDR3aa: CASSLGQGYSNEQFF; CDR3nt: TGTGCCAGCAGCTTGGGACAGGGGTACTCCAATGAGCAGTTCTTC; abundance: many; d_gene: TRBD1; v_gene: TRBV5-5; j_gene: TRBJ2-1
CDR3aa: CASSQGQTQETQYF; CDR3nt: TGTGCCAGCAGCCAAGGGCAGACTCAAGAGACCCAGTACTTC; abundance: NA; d_gene: NA; v_gene: TRBV4-2; j_gene: TRBJ2-5
CDR3aa: CASSLTGFGYEQYF; CDR3nt: TGTGCCAGCAGTTTAACAGGTTTCGGGTACGAGCAGTACTTC; abundance: many; d_gene: NA; v_gene: TRBV12-3/TRBV12-4; j_gene: TRBJ2-7
CDR3aa: CASSLRDSGPYEQYF; CDR3nt: TGTGCCAGCAGCTTAAGGGACAGCGGACCCTACGAGCAGTACTTC; abundance: NA; d_gene: TRBD1; v_gene: TRBV7-8; j_gene: TRBJ2-7
CDR3aa: CASSFGGGAADTQYF; CDR3nt: TGTGCCAGCAGTTTTGGCGGGGGGGCCGCAGATACGCAGTATTTT; abundance: NA; d_gene: TRBD2; v_gene: TRBV12-3/TRBV12-4; j_gene: TRBJ2-3
CDR3aa: CASSWSRGRENTEAFF; CDR3nt: TGTGCCAGCAGCTGGAGCAGGGGGCGCGAAAACACTGAAGCTTTCTTT; abundance: few; d_gene: TRBD1; v_gene: TRBV7-9; j_gene: TRBJ1-1
CDR3aa: CASQRDRSSYNEQYF; CDR3nt: TGTGCCAGCCAGCGAGACAGGAGCTCCTACAATGAGCAGTACTTC; abundance: NA; d_gene: NA; v_gene: TRBV27; j_gene: TRBJ2-7
CDR3aa: CASSLGLEGPDTQYF; CDR3nt: TGTGCCAGCAGCTTGGGACTAGAAGGCCCAGATACGCAGTATTTT; abundance: many; d_gene: NA; v_gene: TRBV5-4; j_gene: TRBJ2-3
CDR3aa: CSARDMNRGQSPLHF; CDR3nt: TGCAGTGCTAGAGATATGAACAGGGGGCAGTCACCCCTCCACTTT; abundance: once; d_gene: TRBD1; v_gene: TRBV20-1; j_gene: TRBJ1-6
CDR3aa: CASSQRGWTQYF; CDR3nt: TGTGCCAGCAGCCAGCGGGGGTGGACGCAGTATTTT; abundance: NA; d_gene: TRBD2; v_gene: TRBV7-2; j_gene: TRBJ2-3
CDR3aa: CASSLSGGQGNEQFF; CDR3nt: TGTGCCAGCAGCTTGTCCGGCGGACAGGGAAATGAGCAGTTCTTC; abundance: NA; d_gene: NA; v_gene: TRBV21-1; j_gene: TRBJ2-1
CDR3aa: CASSDHRDGIQYF; CDR3nt: TGTGCCAGCAGTGACCACAGGGATGGCATTCAGTACTTC; abundance: NA; d_gene: NA; v_gene: TRBV6-5; j_gene: TRBJ2-4
CDR3aa: CASSRPGASNEQYF; CDR3nt: TGTGCCAGCAGCCGTCCGGGGGCAAGCAACGAGCAGTACTTC; abundance: NA; d_gene: NA; v_gene: TRBV7-9; j_gene: TRBJ2-7
CDR3aa: CASGLGSKHNEQFF; CDR3nt: TGTGCTAGTGGTTTGGGATCTAAGCACAATGAGCAGTTCTTC; abundance: NA; d_gene: NA; v_gene: TRBV12-5; j_gene: TRBJ2-1
CDR3aa: CASSPEPGQRGPYNEQFF; CDR3nt: TGTGCCAGCAGCCCTGAACCCGGACAGCGGGGACCATACAATGAGCAGTTCTTC; abundance: few; d_gene: NA; v_gene: TRBV5-6; j_gene: TRBJ2-1
CDR3aa: CASSQAGTSGYGQYF; CDR3nt: TGTGCCAGCAGCCAAGCCGGGACTAGCGGTTACGGGCAGTACTTC; abundance: NA; d_gene: TRBD2; v_gene: TRBV3-1; j_gene: TRBJ2-7
CDR3aa: CASSSTGGGSEAFF; CDR3nt: TGTGCCAGCAGCTCGACAGGGGGCGGTTCTGAAGCTTTCTTT; abundance: NA; d_gene: TRBD1; v_gene: TRBV7-2; j_gene: TRBJ1-1
CDR3aa: CASSATDETQYF; CDR3nt: TGTGCCAGCAGTGCGACAGATGAGACCCAGTACTTC; abundance: few; d_gene: NA; v_gene: TRBV6-2/TRBV6-3; j_gene: TRBJ2-5
CDR3aa: CASSQDDGGGRAQNNEQYF; CDR3nt: TGTGCCAGCAGCCAAGATGATGGGGGCGGTAGGGCACAAAACAATGAGCAGTACTTC; abundance: few; d_gene: NA; v_gene: TRBV4-2; j_gene: TRBJ2-7
CDR3aa: CASRGLTGKFGYTF; CDR3nt: TGTGCCAGCAGAGGATTGACAGGCAAGTTTGGCTACACCTTC; abundance: NA; d_gene: NA; v_gene: TRBV28; j_gene: TRBJ1-2
CDR3aa: CASSLGIRDYKQYF; CDR3nt: TGCGCCAGCAGCTTGGGTATTCGGGATTACAAGCAGTACTTC; abundance: NA; d_gene: NA; v_gene: TRBV5-1; j_gene: TRBJ2-7
CDR3aa: CASTLRGLVQNIQYF; CDR3nt: TGTGCCAGCACCTTACGGGGACTAGTCCAAAACATTCAGTACTTC; abundance: NA; d_gene: TRBD2; v_gene: TRBV12-3/TRBV12-4; j_gene: TRBJ2-4
CDR3aa: CASSLSPRGGSPLHF; CDR3nt: TGTGCCAGCAGCTTATCCCCCAGGGGGGGATCACCCCTCCACTTT; abundance: NA; d_gene: TRBD1; v_gene: TRBV7-2; j_gene: TRBJ1-6
CDR3aa: CSARGGQGADTQYF; CDR3nt: TGCAGTGCTAGAGGTGGACAGGGAGCAGATACGCAGTATTTT; abundance: NA; d_gene: TRBD1; v_gene: TRBV20-1; j_gene: TRBJ2-3
CDR3aa: CASSSGSLPYEQYF; CDR3nt: TGTGCCAGCAGCTCAGGTTCACTGCCCTACGAGCAGTACTTC; abundance: NA; d_gene: NA; v_gene: TRBV5-5; j_gene: TRBJ2-7
CDR3aa: CASSWTSGGNADTQYF; CDR3nt: TGCGCCAGCAGCTGGACTAGCGGGGGAAACGCAGATACGCAGTATTTT; abundance: NA; d_gene: TRBD2; v_gene: TRBV5-1; j_gene: TRBJ2-3